Each of the 11 T cell receptor beta chains below was sequenced from the same sample in a study of T cells expressing NK-cell markers (dated by TCRdb to 2019 to 2021). The library relied on 5' RACE. TCRdb shows the sequencer as Illumina HiSeq 2000. After reprocessing by TCRdb, each CDR3 protein sequence is one entry, and no DNA is given. This sample's listing comprises roughly 390,000 distinct CDR3 sequences. Of the sample, around 10% falls within the top ten clones. Sequenced sample: blood T cells: a sorted CD56 or NKG2C T cell subset, CD4+ or CD8+ T cells, or bulk PBMC T cells (not recorded which). The origin of the receptors is a woman in her forties or fifties in good health. Donor details come from another sample of the same person, matched by shared clones.

The chain recombines TRBV29-1 with TRBJ2-3; the D call from TCRdb, TRBD2, cannot be confirmed without DNA. Germline CDR1 reads SQVTM; CDR2 reads ANQGSEA. The CDR3 length is 13 residues. CDR3 in amino acids: CSVASYRRDTQYF.

This sequence joins TRBV10-2 and TRBJ2-7; TCRdb gives TRBD2 as the D gene, but with no DNA this cannot be confirmed. The length of the CDR3 is 13 residues. The germline V gene encodes CDR1 WSHSY and CDR2 SAAADI. The CDR3 loop is CASSDSGSLEQYF.

This chain joins TRBV5-5 and TRBJ1-4; as DNA is missing, the TRBD1 call by TCRdb cannot be tested. The CDR3 contains 15 residues. CDR1 is SGHKS and CDR2 is YYEKEE in the germline V gene (reference sequence). CDR3 region: CASATSGTTNEKLFF.

V is TRBV29-1 and J is TRBJ2-1; TCRdb reports TRBD1, a call that lacks DNA to check it against. The CDR3 consists of 15 residues. Germline-derived CDR1 and CDR2 are SQVTM and ANQGSEA. The CDR3 loop is CSVGRKGGSYNEQFF.

V and J are TRBV29-1 and TRBJ2-5. The CDR3 length is 11 residues. CDR1 is SQVTM, CDR2 ANQGSEA, per germline. The CDR3 sequence is CSVATTETQYF.

This chain joins TRBV30 and TRBJ2-1; TCRdb proposes TRBD2, but this gene call is untestable without DNA. The CDR3 runs to 13 residues. Germline CDR1 GTSNPN, CDR2 SVGIG (reference sequence). CDR3 protein: CAWFASGSPQQFF.

V gene TRBV7-8 combines with J gene TRBJ2-1; TCRdb proposes TRBD1, but this gene call is untestable without DNA. This CDR3 contains 16 residues. Germline values: CDR1 SGHVS, CDR2 FQNEAQ. The CDR3 region is CASSRQGGQTYNEQFF.

The rearrangement links TRBV7-2 to TRBJ2-3. This CDR3 region has 15 residues. Germline V CDR1 and CDR2: SGHTA, FQGNSA. The CDR3 protein is CASSLRQNPTDTQYF. Together with reference TRBV7-2 and TRBJ2-3, the CDR3 gives the full variable domain: GAGVSQSPSNKVTEKGKDVELRCDPISGHTALYWYRQSLGQGLEFLIYFQGNSAPDKSGLPSDRFSAERTGGSVSTLTIQRTQQEDSAVYLCASSLRQNPTDTQYFGPGTRLTVL.

V gene TRBV19 combines with J gene TRBJ2-1; with no DNA, the TCRdb D assignment of TRBD2 cannot be verified. The CDR3 totals 16 residues. Germline-derived CDR1 and CDR2 are LNHDA and SQIVND (reference sequence). CDR3 loop: CASSIPGTSVYNEQFF.

The V gene is TRBV2, the J gene TRBJ1-6; with no DNA, the TCRdb D assignment of TRBD1 cannot be verified. Germline-derived CDR1 and CDR2 are SNHLY and FYNNEI. The CDR3 runs 15 residues. The CDR3 loop reads CASSGTRGDNSPLHF. Drawing the rest from reference TRBV2 and TRBJ1-6, the complete variable domain is EPEVTQTPSHQVTQMGQEVILRCVPISNHLYFYWYRQILGQKVEFLVSFYNNEISEKSEIFDDQFSVERPDGSNFTLKIRSTKLEDSAMYFCASSGTRGDNSPLHFGNGTRLTVT.

This chain joins TRBV5-1 and TRBJ2-5; absent DNA, TCRdb's TRBD1 call cannot be checked. CDR1 and CDR2 from the germline V gene are SGHRS and YFSETQ. The CDR3 extends over 16 amino acids. The CDR3: CASSFNLVGATETQYF.